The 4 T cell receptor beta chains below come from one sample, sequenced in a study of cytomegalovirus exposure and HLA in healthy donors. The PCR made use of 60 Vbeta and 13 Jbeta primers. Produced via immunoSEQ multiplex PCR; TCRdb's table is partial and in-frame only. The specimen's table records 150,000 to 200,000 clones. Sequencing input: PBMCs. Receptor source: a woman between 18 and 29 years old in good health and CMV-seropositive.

The CDR3 here is CASQGGTGNTIYF. CDR3 coding DNA: TGTGCCAGCCAGGGGGGCACTGGAAACACCATATATTTT. The V gene is TRBV18, the J gene TRBJ1-3; 7 nucleotides agree with TRBD1. The CDR3 has 13 residues. V gave up 8 bases and J gave up 2 bases; unmatched junction bases: 3. CDR1 and CDR2 from the germline V gene are KGHSH and LQKENI.

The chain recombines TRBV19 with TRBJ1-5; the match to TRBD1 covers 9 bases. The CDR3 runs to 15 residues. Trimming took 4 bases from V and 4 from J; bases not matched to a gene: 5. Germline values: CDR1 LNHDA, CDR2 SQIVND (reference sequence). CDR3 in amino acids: CASSTTGQGNQPQHF. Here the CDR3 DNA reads TGTGCCAGTAGTACGACGGGACAGGGAAATCAGCCCCAGCATTTT.

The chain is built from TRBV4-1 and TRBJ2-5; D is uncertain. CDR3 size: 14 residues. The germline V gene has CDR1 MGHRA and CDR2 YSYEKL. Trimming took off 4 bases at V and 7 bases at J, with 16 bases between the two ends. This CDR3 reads CASSRLGGSGTQYF. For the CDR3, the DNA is TGCGCCAGCAGCCGATTAGGCGGTTCGGGGACCCAGTACTTC.

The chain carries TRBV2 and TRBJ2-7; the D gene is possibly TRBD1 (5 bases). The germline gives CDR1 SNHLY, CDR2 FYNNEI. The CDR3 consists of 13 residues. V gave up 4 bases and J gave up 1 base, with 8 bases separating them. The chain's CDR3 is CASSGQFSYEQYF. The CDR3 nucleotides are TGTGCCAGCAGTGGACAGTTTTCCTACGAGCAGTACTTC.